This passage covers 8 T cell receptor beta chains from one sample sequenced in a study of monozygotic twins with inflammatory bowel disease. Following a re-call of the 5' RACE reads, TCRdb has one entry per CDR3 protein and lacks DNA. The listing records a few hundred thousand distinct CDR3 sequences. The source material was blood. These receptor sequences come from a human donor with ulcerative colitis or Crohn's disease, or a healthy co-twin of an affected twin (not recorded which).

The V gene is TRBV6-1, the J gene TRBJ1-4; TCRdb's assignment of TRBD1 cannot be checked, as there is no DNA. This CDR3 has 15 amino acids. Germline V gene data show CDR1 as MNHNS and CDR2 as SASEGT. The CDR3 loop is CASSLRQGVNEKLFF.

The rearrangement uses TRBV14 and TRBJ1-1; with no DNA, the TCRdb D assignment of TRBD1 cannot be verified. In germline, CDR1 is SGHDN, CDR2 FVKESK. CDR3 length: 14 amino acids. CDR3 in amino acids: CASSQDWWGTEAFF. Drawing the rest from reference TRBV14 and TRBJ1-1, the complete variable domain is EAGVTQFPSHSVIEKGQTVTLRCDPISGHDNLYWYRRVMGKEIKFLLHFVKESKQDESGMPNNRFLAERTGGTYSTLKVQPAELEDSGVYFCASSQDWWGTEAFFGQGTRLTVV.

This sequence joins TRBV7-6 and TRBJ1-5; checking the TCRdb D call of TRBD1 is not possible without DNA. The CDR3 is 15 amino acids. Germline V gene lookup returns CDR1 SGHVS and CDR2 FNYEAQ. The CDR3 protein is CASSPGQGFNWPQHF. The whole variable domain, remainder taken from reference TRBV7-6 and TRBJ1-5, is GAGVSQSPRYKVTKRGQDVALRCDPISGHVSLYWYRQALGQGPEFLTYFNYEAQQDKSGLPNDRFSAERPEGSISTLTIQRTEQRDSAMYRCASSPGQGFNWPQHFGDGTRLSIL.

The rearrangement uses TRBV7-2 and TRBJ1-5. This CDR3 comprises 14 residues. Germline values: CDR1 SGHTA, CDR2 FQGNSA. CDR3 in amino acids: CASSFGLGPQPQHF.

The chain joins TRBV5-1 to TRBJ1-1. CDR3 length: 15 residues. CDR1 and CDR2 (germline): SGHRS, YFSETQ. The CDR3 region is CASSWTWGEGTEAFF.

This rearrangement joins TRBV5-1 to TRBJ2-3. Germline assignment: CDR1 SGHRS and CDR2 YFSETQ. This CDR3 has 15 residues. This chain's CDR3 is CASSRRVRGEDTQYF.

This chain links TRBV5-1 with TRBJ2-1; TCRdb gives TRBD2 as the D gene, but with no DNA this cannot be confirmed. Germline CDR1 SGHRS, CDR2 YFSETQ. CDR3 length: 14 amino acids. CDR3 sequence: CASRGGGAENEQFF.

The chain employs TRBV6-5 and TRBJ2-1; TCRdb names TRBD1, which stays unverified in the absence of DNA. This CDR3 is built from 17 residues. The V gene's germline CDR1 is MNHEY and CDR2 SVGAGI. Here the CDR3 reads CASSWEPWAGPMDEQFF.